The rows below give T cell receptor beta chains drawn from one sample of a study of blood T cell repertoires in COVID-19. Measured with immunoSEQ multiplex PCR; TCRdb has only the in-frame clones, and not every one. Among fewer than 250,000 clones listed, about 86% were seen once. Sequencing input: peripheral blood. All receptors derive from a man aged 50 to 59 with active or convalescent COVID-19. Both conserved end residues are part of each CDR3. The order of the fields is V gene, CDR3 length, clone size, J gene, D gene, CDR3 DNA, CDR3 protein. A D gene is named only where the DNA matches it firmly. Clone size, where shown, is once, few, many, or a class for clones that have expanded.

v_call: TRBV30; cdr3_length: 14; clone_size: -; j_call: TRBJ2-7; d_call: TRBD1; cdr3_nt: TGTGCCTGGAGTCCCGGACAGGGGGCTTACGAGCAGTACTTC; cdr3_aa: CAWSPGQGAYEQYF
v_call: TRBV27; cdr3_length: 14; clone_size: few; j_call: TRBJ2-2; d_call: -; cdr3_nt: TGTGCCAGCAGTTTATCCAGGGTGTCCGGGGAGCTGTTTTTT; cdr3_aa: CASSLSRVSGELFF
v_call: TRBV11-2; cdr3_length: 16; clone_size: -; j_call: TRBJ2-7; d_call: TRBD2; cdr3_nt: TGTGCCAGCAGCTCATTACCGGGACTAGCGGCCTACGAGCAGTACTTC; cdr3_aa: CASSSLPGLAAYEQYF
v_call: TRBV7-9; cdr3_length: 17; clone_size: -; j_call: TRBJ2-6; d_call: -; cdr3_nt: TGTGCCAGCAGCGATTCGACAGACTTCTCTGGGGCCAACGTCCTGACTTTC; cdr3_aa: CASSDSTDFSGANVLTF
v_call: TRBV6-5; cdr3_length: 15; clone_size: -; j_call: TRBJ1-3; d_call: -; cdr3_nt: TGTGCCAGCAGCAGGGGTGTTAGCTCTGGAAACACCATATATTTT; cdr3_aa: CASSRGVSSGNTIYF
v_call: TRBV5-4; cdr3_length: 16; clone_size: -; j_call: TRBJ2-1; d_call: TRBD2; cdr3_nt: TGTGCCAGCAGCTTAGATCTAGCGGGAGCACTAAGTGAGCAGTTCTTC; cdr3_aa: CASSLDLAGALSEQFF
v_call: TRBV10-2; cdr3_length: 14; clone_size: many; j_call: TRBJ1-2; d_call: -; cdr3_nt: TGCGCCAGTACCGACAGCGCCCTTATGGATGGCTACACCTTC; cdr3_aa: CASTDSALMDGYTF
v_call: TRBV5-6; cdr3_length: 13; clone_size: few; j_call: TRBJ1-1; d_call: -; cdr3_nt: TGTGCCAGCAGCTTGGCAGGGAACACTGAAGCTTTCTTT; cdr3_aa: CASSLAGNTEAFF
v_call: TRBV5-1; cdr3_length: 16; clone_size: -; j_call: TRBJ1-1; d_call: -; cdr3_nt: TGCGCCAGCAGCTTGGTCGGTGGGAGGCTGTACACTGAAGCTTTCTTT; cdr3_aa: CASSLVGGRLYTEAFF
v_call: TRBV7-2; cdr3_length: 13; clone_size: many; j_call: TRBJ1-2; d_call: -; cdr3_nt: TGTGCCAGCAGCTCGGACTTTAACTATGGCTACACCTTC; cdr3_aa: CASSSDFNYGYTF
v_call: TRBV19; cdr3_length: 15; clone_size: -; j_call: TRBJ1-1; d_call: TRBD1; cdr3_nt: TGTGCCAGTAGTACGTCAGGGGGCGCGGACACTGAAGCTTTCTTT; cdr3_aa: CASSTSGGADTEAFF
v_call: TRBV7-8; cdr3_length: 16; clone_size: -; j_call: TRBJ2-1; d_call: -; cdr3_nt: TGTGCCAGCAGCTTAGGCGGGGATGTATCCTACAATGAGCAGTTCTTC; cdr3_aa: CASSLGGDVSYNEQFF
v_call: TRBV11-2; cdr3_length: 15; clone_size: -; j_call: TRBJ2-2; d_call: TRBD2; cdr3_nt: TGTGCCAGCAGTCCGACTAGCGGGAGGGTCGGGGAGCTGTTTTTT; cdr3_aa: CASSPTSGRVGELFF
v_call: TRBV10-3; cdr3_length: 15; clone_size: -; j_call: TRBJ1-5; d_call: -; cdr3_nt: TGTGCCATCACAATTTTGGAGTTTAGCAATCAGCCCCAGCATTTT; cdr3_aa: CAITILEFSNQPQHF
v_call: TRBV28; cdr3_length: 15; clone_size: -; j_call: TRBJ2-5; d_call: TRBD1; cdr3_nt: TGTGCCAGCAGTCACAGGGGGACAGGGGAAGAGACCCAGTACTTC; cdr3_aa: CASSHRGTGEETQYF
v_call: TRBV28; cdr3_length: 17; clone_size: -; j_call: TRBJ1-5; d_call: TRBD1; cdr3_nt: TGTGCCAGCAGTTTATTAGGACAGGGATATAGCAATCAGCCCCAGCATTTT; cdr3_aa: CASSLLGQGYSNQPQHF
v_call: TRBV6-5; cdr3_length: 15; clone_size: -; j_call: TRBJ2-7; d_call: -; cdr3_nt: TGTGCCAGCAGTTACTCGTCCAGGGGTCGGGGCGAGCAGTACTTC; cdr3_aa: CASSYSSRGRGEQYF
v_call: TRBV28; cdr3_length: 16; clone_size: -; j_call: TRBJ1-6; d_call: -; cdr3_nt: TGTGCCAGCAGTTTCCCTGACAGCTTCTATAATTCACCCCTCCACTTT; cdr3_aa: CASSFPDSFYNSPLHF
v_call: TRBV9; cdr3_length: 14; clone_size: -; j_call: TRBJ2-3; d_call: TRBD2; cdr3_nt: TGTGCCAGCAGTTCTAGCGGGGGGACAGATACGCAGTATTTT; cdr3_aa: CASSSSGGTDTQYF
v_call: TRBV18; cdr3_length: 12; clone_size: -; j_call: TRBJ2-5; d_call: -; cdr3_nt: TGTGCCAGCTCACCAATAATCGAGACCCAGTACTTC; cdr3_aa: CASSPIIETQYF
v_call: TRBV28; cdr3_length: 14; clone_size: -; j_call: TRBJ1-2; d_call: -; cdr3_nt: TGTGCCAGCAGTGAAGCAAGCACTAACTATGGCTACACCTTC; cdr3_aa: CASSEASTNYGYTF
v_call: TRBV19; cdr3_length: 16; clone_size: -; j_call: TRBJ1-5; d_call: -; cdr3_nt: TGTGCCAGTAGTAAGGATGGGACTCTTTTCGGACGGCCCCAGCATTTT; cdr3_aa: CASSKDGTLFGRPQHF
v_call: TRBV5-1; cdr3_length: 15; clone_size: -; j_call: TRBJ1-1; d_call: -; cdr3_nt: TGCGCCAGCAGTTGGGGTCTCAGGGGAGGGACTGAAGCTTTCTTT; cdr3_aa: CASSWGLRGGTEAFF
v_call: TRBV7-9; cdr3_length: 13; clone_size: -; j_call: TRBJ2-7; d_call: -; cdr3_nt: TGTGCCAGCAGCGACAGCTACTCCTACGAGCAGTACTTC; cdr3_aa: CASSDSYSYEQYF
v_call: TRBV7-2; cdr3_length: 14; clone_size: -; j_call: TRBJ1-2; d_call: TRBD1; cdr3_nt: TGTGCCAGCAGCCCCGACAGGGGGAGGGATGGCTACACCTTC; cdr3_aa: CASSPDRGRDGYTF
v_call: TRBV6-5; cdr3_length: 15; clone_size: -; j_call: TRBJ2-1; d_call: TRBD2; cdr3_nt: TGTGCCAGCAATCTAGCGGGAGTGGGCTACAATGAGCAGTTCTTC; cdr3_aa: CASNLAGVGYNEQFF
v_call: TRBV6-2/TRBV6-3; cdr3_length: 11; clone_size: once; j_call: TRBJ2-5; d_call: -; cdr3_nt: TGTGCCAGCAGCTCCAGGGGCTCCCAGTACTTC; cdr3_aa: CASSSRGSQYF
v_call: TRBV28; cdr3_length: 15; clone_size: -; j_call: TRBJ2-5; d_call: -; cdr3_nt: TGTGCCAGCAGTTTCTCGGGACTCAGCCAAGAGACCCAGTACTTC; cdr3_aa: CASSFSGLSQETQYF
v_call: TRBV21-1; cdr3_length: 17; clone_size: -; j_call: TRBJ2-2; d_call: -; cdr3_nt: TGTGCCAGCAGCAAACGAGGTAGGCAGGGTTACACCGGGGAGCTGTTTTTT; cdr3_aa: CASSKRGRQGYTGELFF
v_call: TRBV18; cdr3_length: 16; clone_size: -; j_call: TRBJ2-2; d_call: TRBD1; cdr3_nt: TGTGCCAGCTCACCCTCGGGGACAGGCTTAAGCGGGGAGCTGTTTTTT; cdr3_aa: CASSPSGTGLSGELFF
v_call: TRBV6-2/TRBV6-3; cdr3_length: 14; clone_size: -; j_call: TRBJ2-2; d_call: -; cdr3_nt: TGTGCCAGCAGTGGCCAGGCATCTGCCGGGGAGCTGTTTTTT; cdr3_aa: CASSGQASAGELFF
v_call: TRBV24-1; cdr3_length: 15; clone_size: -; j_call: TRBJ2-7; d_call: -; cdr3_nt: TGTGCCACCCCGACTGGATCTATAGGTTCCTACGAGCAGTACTTC; cdr3_aa: CATPTGSIGSYEQYF
v_call: TRBV30; cdr3_length: 13; clone_size: -; j_call: TRBJ1-2; d_call: -; cdr3_nt: TGTGCCTGGACCCCCCGCCAGAATTATGGCTACACCTTC; cdr3_aa: CAWTPRQNYGYTF
v_call: TRBV10-2; cdr3_length: 19; clone_size: -; j_call: TRBJ2-2; d_call: TRBD1; cdr3_nt: TGCGCCAGCAGCTTCAGCGCCCTTGGACAGGGAAAAAACACCGGGGAGCTGTTTTTT; cdr3_aa: CASSFSALGQGKNTGELFF
v_call: TRBV28; cdr3_length: 14; clone_size: few; j_call: TRBJ2-6; d_call: -; cdr3_nt: TGTGCCAGCAGTTTTCTGAGCGGGGCCAACGTCCTGACTTTC; cdr3_aa: CASSFLSGANVLTF
v_call: TRBV15; cdr3_length: 15; clone_size: -; j_call: TRBJ1-1; d_call: -; cdr3_nt: TGTGCCACCAGCGCTTACAGGGAAATGAACACTGAAGCTTTCTTT; cdr3_aa: CATSAYREMNTEAFF
v_call: TRBV27; cdr3_length: 18; clone_size: -; j_call: TRBJ2-7; d_call: -; cdr3_nt: TGTGCCAGCAGTTTTTATAACATAGGGGGGGAAATCTCCTACGAGCAGTACTTC; cdr3_aa: CASSFYNIGGEISYEQYF
v_call: TRBV14; cdr3_length: 14; clone_size: -; j_call: TRBJ1-1; d_call: -; cdr3_nt: TGTGCCAGCAGCCGAATCTCGGTGAACACTGAAGCTTTCTTT; cdr3_aa: CASSRISVNTEAFF
v_call: TRBV5-6; cdr3_length: 13; clone_size: once; j_call: TRBJ1-1; d_call: TRBD1; cdr3_nt: TGTGCCAGCAGCTTACAGGGGGGCACTGAAGCTTTCTTT; cdr3_aa: CASSLQGGTEAFF
v_call: TRBV24-1; cdr3_length: 13; clone_size: once; j_call: TRBJ2-7; d_call: TRBD1; cdr3_nt: TGTGCCACCAGGGGGACAGGGGGGAACGAGCAGTACTTC; cdr3_aa: CATRGTGGNEQYF
v_call: TRBV5-1; cdr3_length: 14; clone_size: -; j_call: TRBJ2-7; d_call: TRBD1; cdr3_nt: TGCGCCAGCAGGATGGGACAGAACTCTTACGAGCAGTACTTC; cdr3_aa: CASRMGQNSYEQYF
v_call: TRBV11-2; cdr3_length: 17; clone_size: -; j_call: TRBJ2-3; d_call: TRBD2; cdr3_nt: TGTGCCAGCAGCAACCCCAGGCGGGGGGCTCGCACAGATACGCAGTATTTT; cdr3_aa: CASSNPRRGARTDTQYF
v_call: TRBV2; cdr3_length: 18; clone_size: -; j_call: TRBJ2-1; d_call: TRBD2; cdr3_nt: TGTGCCAGCAGTGAAGCGGGAGGGTACTTGCTTAACGAGGATGAGCAGTTCTTC; cdr3_aa: CASSEAGGYLLNEDEQFF
v_call: TRBV5-1; cdr3_length: 14; clone_size: -; j_call: TRBJ2-7; d_call: TRBD2; cdr3_nt: TGCGCCAGCAGCTCACTAGCGGAGGCGGGGGAGCAGTACTTC; cdr3_aa: CASSSLAEAGEQYF
v_call: TRBV2; cdr3_length: 18; clone_size: -; j_call: TRBJ1-5; d_call: -; cdr3_nt: TGTGCCAGCAGCACCCGGGGAGGGAGCAAATTTAGCAATCAGCCCCAGCATTTT; cdr3_aa: CASSTRGGSKFSNQPQHF
v_call: TRBV5-1; cdr3_length: 15; clone_size: -; j_call: TRBJ2-7; d_call: TRBD2; cdr3_nt: TGCGCCAGCAGCTTGGAACTAGCGGGGGGCTCCGAGCAGTACTTC; cdr3_aa: CASSLELAGGSEQYF
v_call: TRBV4-3; cdr3_length: 14; clone_size: -; j_call: TRBJ1-5; d_call: -; cdr3_nt: TGCGCCAGCAGCCCAATGCGGGGCAATCAGCCCCAGCATTTT; cdr3_aa: CASSPMRGNQPQHF
v_call: TRBV19; cdr3_length: 16; clone_size: -; j_call: TRBJ2-2; d_call: TRBD2; cdr3_nt: TGTGCCAGTAGTATCGTTGGGCCGGGGGGCACCGGGGAGCTGTTTTTT; cdr3_aa: CASSIVGPGGTGELFF
v_call: TRBV11-3; cdr3_length: 14; clone_size: -; j_call: TRBJ2-1; d_call: TRBD1; cdr3_nt: TGTGCCAGCAGCTCGGACAGGGGTGGCCATGAGCAGTTCTTC; cdr3_aa: CASSSDRGGHEQFF
v_call: TRBV27; cdr3_length: 18; clone_size: -; j_call: TRBJ2-1; d_call: TRBD2; cdr3_nt: TGTGCCAGCAGTTTTCGCGGGACTAGCGGGGGGCCACCCAATGAGCAGTTCTTC; cdr3_aa: CASSFRGTSGGPPNEQFF
v_call: TRBV30; cdr3_length: 14; clone_size: -; j_call: TRBJ1-1; d_call: -; cdr3_nt: TGTGCCTGGAACCAACAGGGATTGAACACTGAAGCTTTCTTT; cdr3_aa: CAWNQQGLNTEAFF
v_call: TRBV19; cdr3_length: 14; clone_size: -; j_call: TRBJ1-1; d_call: TRBD1; cdr3_nt: TGTGCCAGTAGAGAACAGGGGATCCGAACTGAAGCTTTCTTT; cdr3_aa: CASREQGIRTEAFF
v_call: TRBV2; cdr3_length: 11; clone_size: once; j_call: TRBJ2-3; d_call: -; cdr3_nt: TGTGCCAGCAGCCGTACAGATACGCAGTATTTT; cdr3_aa: CASSRTDTQYF